This T cell receptor beta chain comes out of a study of cytomegalovirus exposure and HLA in healthy donors. V lost 3 bases, J lost 4 bases, and 5 bases stayed unmatched. Per the germline V gene, CDR1 is SGHDT and CDR2 is YYEEEE. The CDR3 totals 14 residues. Study findings and constraints: Later analysis identified 16,000 or so TCR beta sequences associated with HLA alleles, using a false discovery rate threshold of 0.05.

Worth noting for this clone: Antigen specificity is unknown.

Samples came from healthy bone marrow donors. Primers for the PCR totalled 60 Vbeta and 13 Jbeta. Here immunoSEQ multiplex PCR was the method, and the copy in TCRdb shows in-frame clones only, minus some. This sample has just over 150,000 clones; 77% occur once, and the top ten carry 1.4%. The TCR was taken from a woman aged 25 to 39 in good health and CMV-seronegative. This chain links TRBV5-6 with TRBJ2-7; 9 nucleotides agree with TRBD1. Source material: PBMCs. As DNA, the CDR3 is TGTGCCAGCAGCTCAGGGACAGGGAGTTACGAGCAGTACTTC. Residues: CASSSGTGSYEQYF.